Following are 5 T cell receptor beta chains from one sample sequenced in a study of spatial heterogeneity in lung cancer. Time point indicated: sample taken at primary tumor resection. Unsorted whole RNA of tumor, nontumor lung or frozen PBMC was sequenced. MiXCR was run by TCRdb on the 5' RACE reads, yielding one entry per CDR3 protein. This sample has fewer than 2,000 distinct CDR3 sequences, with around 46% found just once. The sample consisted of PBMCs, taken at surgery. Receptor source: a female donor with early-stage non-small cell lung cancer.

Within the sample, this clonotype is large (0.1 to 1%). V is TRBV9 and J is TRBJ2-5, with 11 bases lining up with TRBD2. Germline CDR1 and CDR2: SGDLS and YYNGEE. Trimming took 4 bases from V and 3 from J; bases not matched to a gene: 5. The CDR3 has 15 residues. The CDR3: CASSNAGLAEETQYF. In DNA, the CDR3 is TGTGCCAGCAGCAACGCGGGACTAGCGGAAGAGACCCAGTACTTC.

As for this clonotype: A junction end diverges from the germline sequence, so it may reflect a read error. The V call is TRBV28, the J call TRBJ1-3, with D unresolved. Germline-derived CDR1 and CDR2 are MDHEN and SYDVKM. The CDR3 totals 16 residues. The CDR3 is CASSSHTLSSGDTIYF. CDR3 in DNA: TGTGCCAGCAGTTCCCACACACTGAGCTCTGGAGACACCATATATTTT.

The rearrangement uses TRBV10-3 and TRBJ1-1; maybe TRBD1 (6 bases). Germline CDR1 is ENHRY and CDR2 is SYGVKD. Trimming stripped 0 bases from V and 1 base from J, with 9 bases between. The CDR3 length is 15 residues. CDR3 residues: CAISESGTSNTEAFF. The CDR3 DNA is TGTGCCATCAGTGAGTCGGGGACATCGAACACTGAAGCTTTCTTT.

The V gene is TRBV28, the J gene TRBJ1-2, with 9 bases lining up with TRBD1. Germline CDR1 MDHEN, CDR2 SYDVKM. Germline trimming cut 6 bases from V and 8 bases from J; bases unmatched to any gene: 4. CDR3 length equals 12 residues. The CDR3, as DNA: TGTGCCAGCAGCTGGGACAGGGAAGGCTACACCTTC. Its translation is CASSWDREGYTF.

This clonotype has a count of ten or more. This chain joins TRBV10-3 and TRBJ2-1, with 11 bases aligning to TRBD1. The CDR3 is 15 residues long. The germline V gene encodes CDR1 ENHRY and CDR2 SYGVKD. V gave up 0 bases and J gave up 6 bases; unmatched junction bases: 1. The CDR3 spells CAISESGQGANEQFF. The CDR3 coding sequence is TGTGCCATCAGTGAGTCTGGACAGGGGGCCAATGAGCAGTTCTTC.